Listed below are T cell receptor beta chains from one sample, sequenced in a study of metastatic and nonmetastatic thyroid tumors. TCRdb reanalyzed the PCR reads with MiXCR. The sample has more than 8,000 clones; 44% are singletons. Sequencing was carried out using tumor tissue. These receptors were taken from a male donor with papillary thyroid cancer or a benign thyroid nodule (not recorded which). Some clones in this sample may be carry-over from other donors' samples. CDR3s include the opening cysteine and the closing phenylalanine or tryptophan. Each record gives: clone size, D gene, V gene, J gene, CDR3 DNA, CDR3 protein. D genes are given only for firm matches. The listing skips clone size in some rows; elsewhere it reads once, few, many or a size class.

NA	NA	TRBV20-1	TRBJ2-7	TGCAGTGGTACATCCCCCCACTACGAGCAGTACTTC	CSGTSPHYEQYF
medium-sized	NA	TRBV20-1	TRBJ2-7	TGCAGTGCTAGGGGGGACTACGAGCAGTACTTC	CSARGDYEQYF
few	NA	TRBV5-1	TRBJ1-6	TGCGCCAGCAGCTTGGCCGGTCCGATTCACGATTCACCCCTCCACTTT	CASSLAGPIHDSPLHF
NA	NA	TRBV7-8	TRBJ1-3	TGTGCCAGCAGCTTAGCGTTTTCGGGCAGCTCTGGAAACACCATATATTTT	CASSLAFSGSSGNTIYF
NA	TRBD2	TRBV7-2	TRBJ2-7	TGTGCCAGTAGAATAGCGGGCCTCGGCTCCTACGAGCAGTACTTC	CASRIAGLGSYEQYF
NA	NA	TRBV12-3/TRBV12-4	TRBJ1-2	TGTGCCAGCACCCGGTTAGGGGAAGGCTACACCTTC	CASTRLGEGYTF
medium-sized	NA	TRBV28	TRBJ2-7	TGTGCCAGCAGTTTCCGGAGAGAGCAGTACTTC	CASSFRREQYF
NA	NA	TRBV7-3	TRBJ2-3	TGTGCCAGCAGCCAGTCTAAGGATACGCAGTATTTT	CASSQSKDTQYF
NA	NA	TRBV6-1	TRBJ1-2	TGTGCCAGCAGTGATATAGGGGCGAGCGCTGGCTACACCTTC	CASSDIGASAGYTF
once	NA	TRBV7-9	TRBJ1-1	TGTGCCAGCAGCTTAGAGAGGGGGGGCACTGAAGCTTTCTTT	CASSLERGGTEAFF
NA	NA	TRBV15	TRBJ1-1	TGTGCCACCAGCAGAGATCGGGGGCGGGTCACTGAAGCTTTCTTT	CATSRDRGRVTEAFF
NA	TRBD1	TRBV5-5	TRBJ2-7	TGTGCCAGCAGCTCCCCGACAGGGATCCACGAGCAGTACTTC	CASSSPTGIHEQYF
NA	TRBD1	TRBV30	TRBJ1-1	TGTGCCTGGAGCGCAGGGGGCAACACTGAAGCTTTCTTT	CAWSAGGNTEAFF
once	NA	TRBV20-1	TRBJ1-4	TGCAGTGCATCGGACCCTCGCAAAGGTGAAAAACTGTTTTTT	CSASDPRKGEKLFF
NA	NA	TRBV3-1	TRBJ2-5	TGTGCCAGCAGCCATACAGGGCCGAAGACCCAGTACTTC	CASSHTGPKTQYF
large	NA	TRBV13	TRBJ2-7	TGTGCCAGCAGAGAAAGTCACAGGGTTTACGAGCAGTACTTC	CASRESHRVYEQYF
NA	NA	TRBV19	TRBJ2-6	TGTGCCAGTAGTACGTTTTACAGGGATGGGGCCAACGTCCTGACTTTC	CASSTFYRDGANVLTF
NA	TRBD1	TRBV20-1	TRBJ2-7	TGCAGTGCTAGCCCCGGGACAGCCGCGTCGTCTCCCTACGAGCAGTACTTC	CSASPGTAASSPYEQYF
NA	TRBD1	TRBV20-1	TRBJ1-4	TGCAGTGCTAGAGACTCCCTGACAGGGAATGAAAAACTGTTTTTT	CSARDSLTGNEKLFF
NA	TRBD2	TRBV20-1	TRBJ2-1	TGCAGTGCTAGATCACCGGGGGCTAGCGGGAGGATCGGCAACAATGAGCAGTTCTTC	CSARSPGASGRIGNNEQFF
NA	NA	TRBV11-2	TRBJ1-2	TGCGCCAGCAGCTTAGCCATTACAGCTAACTATGGCTACACCTTC	CASSLAITANYGYTF
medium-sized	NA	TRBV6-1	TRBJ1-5	TGTGCCAGCAGTTCGATCAGGGGCAATCAGCCCCAGCATTTT	CASSSIRGNQPQHF
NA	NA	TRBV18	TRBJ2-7	TGTGCCAGCTCACCGAGGGACGTAGTTGCGAACGAGCAGTACTTC	CASSPRDVVANEQYF
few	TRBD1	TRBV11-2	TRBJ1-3	TGTGCCAGCAGCTCCTCGACAGGGGCAACTGGAAACACCATATATTTT	CASSSSTGATGNTIYF
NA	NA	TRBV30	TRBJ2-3	TGTGCCTGGAGTGGGGGCGGTTATACGCAGTATTTT	CAWSGGGYTQYF
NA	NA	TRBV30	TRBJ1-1	TGTGCCTGGAGTGTTTCCCACAACTTGAACACTGAAGCTTTCTTT	CAWSVSHNLNTEAFF
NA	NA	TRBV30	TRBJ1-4	TGTGCCTGGAGTGTCTCCGGACAGAGTGAAAAACTGTTTTTT	CAWSVSGQSEKLFF
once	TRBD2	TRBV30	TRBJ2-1	TGTGCCTGGAGTGTGAGCGGGACCTACAATGAGCAGTTCTTC	CAWSVSGTYNEQFF
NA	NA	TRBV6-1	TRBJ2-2	TGTGCCAGCAGTCTGTCAGGGATTTTAGGGGAGCTGTTTTTT	CASSLSGILGELFF
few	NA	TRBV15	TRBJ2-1	TGTGCCACCAGCAGTCGACAGGCCGGATACAATGAGCAGTTCTTC	CATSSRQAGYNEQFF
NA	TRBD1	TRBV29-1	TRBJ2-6	TGCAGCTGGATAAGACAGGGGACCTCTGGGGCCAACGTCCTGACTTTC	CSWIRQGTSGANVLTF
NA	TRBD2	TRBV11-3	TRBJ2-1	TGTGCCAGCAGCTTAGCGGGGGGGTCTGAGCATTTCTTC	CASSLAGGSEHFF
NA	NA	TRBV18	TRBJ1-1	TGTGCCAGCTCACCCCTCGTCCCGGGACGGGACACTGAAGCTTTCTTT	CASSPLVPGRDTEAFF
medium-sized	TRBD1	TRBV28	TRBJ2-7	TGTGCCAGCAGTTTTGCAGGGGGCGTATCCTACGAGCAGTACTTC	CASSFAGGVSYEQYF
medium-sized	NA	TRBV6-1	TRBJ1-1	TGTGCCAGCAGTGAACTGGTTGGGGGGTTGAACACTGAAGCTTTCTTT	CASSELVGGLNTEAFF